The T cell receptor (beta chain) under discussion was sequenced for a study of identifying expanded T cells in peripheral blood. About this clone itself: What it recognizes is unknown.

General study results and limits: Variance in clone template counts between approximately 2-week samples significantly increased with total template count across all healthy donors.

During the collection period, no donor immune events like infections were recorded. Assay used: immunoSEQ multiplex PCR; TCRdb lists only in-frame clones, some missing. The sample lists around 120,000 clones; roughly 84% were seen once. V lost 6 bases and J 10 bases, leaving 15 bases between the germline ends. The CDR3 has 13 amino acids. The germline V gene encodes CDR1 SNHLY and CDR2 FYNNEI. The genes are TRBV2 and TRBJ1-4; D is unresolved. Sequenced sample: blood. This receptor was taken from a person between 18 and 70 years old in good health. The CDR3 region has the DNA TGTGCCAGCAGCGAATCGATTGTTGTAAAACTGTTTTTT. This translates into CASSESIVVKLFF.